The sequence of this T cell receptor (beta chain) was determined in a study of early T cells in non-severe SARS-CoV-2 infection. Across the whole study: Sequencing input comprised bulk RNA from unsorted whole blood; chain pairing was not available.

CDR3 size: 15 residues. The trim removed 6 bases at V and 0 bases at J, leaving 4 bases unmatched. Germline V gives CDR1 SNHLY, CDR2 FYNNEI. In its sample, this clonotype was seen many times. TCRdb itself ran the 5' RACE reads through MiXCR, one entry per CDR3 protein. The sample shows approximately 31,000 distinct CDR3 sequences, approximately 6% of them seen only once. The TCR was taken from an adult who was a healthcare worker with PCR-confirmed SARS-CoV-2 infection or an uninfected control (not recorded which). V and J are TRBV2 and TRBJ2-1, with 8 bases identical to TRBD2. The sample comprised whole blood. The CDR3 spells CASRESGSSYNEQFF. The CDR3 coding sequence is TGTGCCAGCAGGGAAAGCGGGAGCTCCTACAATGAGCAGTTCTTC.